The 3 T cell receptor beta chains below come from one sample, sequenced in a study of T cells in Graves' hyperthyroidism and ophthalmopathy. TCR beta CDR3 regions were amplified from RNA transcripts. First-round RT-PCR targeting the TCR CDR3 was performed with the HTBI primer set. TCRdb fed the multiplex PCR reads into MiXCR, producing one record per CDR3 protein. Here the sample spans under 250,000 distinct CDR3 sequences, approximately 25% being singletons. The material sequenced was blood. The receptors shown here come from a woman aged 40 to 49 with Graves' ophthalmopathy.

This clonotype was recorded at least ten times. Here the CDR3 DNA reads TGTGCCTGGAGTGTAAGCGGGGGTTTCGATGAGCAGTTCTTC. Amino acid sequence: CAWSVSGGFDEQFF. V is TRBV30 and J is TRBJ2-1, with 8 positions matching TRBD2. Germline values: CDR1 GTSNPN, CDR2 SVGIG (reference sequence). This CDR3 has 14 amino acids. The V segment lost 0 bases and the J segment 8 bases; nucleotides outside the gene matches: 6.

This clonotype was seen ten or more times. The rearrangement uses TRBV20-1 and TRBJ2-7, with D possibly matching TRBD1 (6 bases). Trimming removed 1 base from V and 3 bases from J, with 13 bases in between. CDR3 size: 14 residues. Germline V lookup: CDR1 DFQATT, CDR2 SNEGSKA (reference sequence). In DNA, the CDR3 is TGCAGTGCTAGAGTCAGGGGACCCTACTACGAGCAGTACTTC. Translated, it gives CSARVRGPYYEQYF.

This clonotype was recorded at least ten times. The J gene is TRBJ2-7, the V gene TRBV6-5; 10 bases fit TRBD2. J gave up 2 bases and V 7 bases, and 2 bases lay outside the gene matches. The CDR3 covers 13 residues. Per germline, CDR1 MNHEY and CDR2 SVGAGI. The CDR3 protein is CASKLAGPYEQYF. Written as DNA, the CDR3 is TGTGCCAGCAAACTAGCGGGACCCTACGAGCAGTACTTC.